This T cell receptor beta chain originates from a study of OX40 agonist ivuxolimab in advanced cancers. Study in general: Patients received ivuxolimab, an agonistic anti-OX40 (CD134) antibody. Study outcomes and limitations: Expanded clones were, on average, more numerous among CD8+ T cells than CD4+.

With regard to this clone: Its target is not known.

Patients had blood sampled at baseline and again on cycle 4 day 1 and cycle 7 day 1. The protocol was immunoSEQ multiplex PCR, while the TCRdb copy is restricted to in-frame clones and leaves out a portion. Among 50,000 to 70,000 clones listed, roughly 81% were seen once. The TCR comes from an adult with an advanced solid tumor such as melanoma, head and neck, liver or kidney cancer. This material consisted of CD4+ or CD8+ T cells sorted from blood, taken in a trial of the OX40 agonist ivuxolimab.

The CDR3 DNA sequence: TGTGCCAGCAGCCGGACACGCAATCAGCCCCAGCATTTT. Translating gives CASSRTRNQPQHF. The rearrangement uses TRBV6-5 and TRBJ1-5; D is perhaps TRBD1 (5 bases). Germline V gives CDR1 MNHEY, CDR2 SVGAGI. V was trimmed by 6 bases and J by 2 bases, leaving 8 bases between them. This CDR3 has 13 residues.